Given below is one T cell receptor beta chain in context. What it binds is not known. This record comes from a study of T cell responses to AZD1222 COVID-19 vaccine. Trimming removed 5 bases at V and 0 bases at J, with 10 bases between. CDR3 length: 14 amino acids. Germline V gives CDR1 WSHSY, CDR2 SAAADI. The repertoire was sequenced with immunoSEQ multiplex PCR; TCRdb's copy has only in-frame clones and lacks some. The table has 65,000 to 70,000 clones, approximately 87% seen once. Study-level findings and limits: Vaccine-associated CD4 TCRs spanned spike, dominant at 160-218 and 743-854. Repertoires were collected only later (after the peak T cell response had occurred). The reported proportion of spike-specific TCRs targeting unmutated variant regions was nearly half.

The chain carries TRBV10-2 and TRBJ1-1; D unresolved. The clonotype comes from an adult who received the AZD1222 COVID-19 vaccine. Here the sequenced sample was peripheral blood, taken 28 days after the second AZD1222 dose. CDR3 loop: CASSLNRVNTEAFF. The CDR3 DNA is TGCGCCAGCAGTTTAAACAGAGTGAACACTGAAGCTTTCTTT.